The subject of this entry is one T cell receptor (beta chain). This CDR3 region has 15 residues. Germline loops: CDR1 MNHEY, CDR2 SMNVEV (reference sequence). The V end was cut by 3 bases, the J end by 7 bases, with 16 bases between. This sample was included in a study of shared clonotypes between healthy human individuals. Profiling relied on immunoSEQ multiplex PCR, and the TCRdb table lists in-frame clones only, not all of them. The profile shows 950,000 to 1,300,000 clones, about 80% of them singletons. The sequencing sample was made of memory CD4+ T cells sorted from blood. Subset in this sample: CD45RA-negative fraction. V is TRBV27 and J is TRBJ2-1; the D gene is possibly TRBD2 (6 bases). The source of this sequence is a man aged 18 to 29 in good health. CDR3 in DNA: TGTGCCAGCAGTTTTCGAGGGAGGTCGGAAAATGAGCAGTTCTTC. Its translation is CASSFRGRSENEQFF.